The 24 T cell receptor beta chains below come from one sample, sequenced in a study of T-cell reconstitution after alpha-beta-depleted transplantation in children. Unique molecular identifiers were built into the TCRbeta library. TCRdb ran MiXCR on the PCR reads and lists one entry per CDR3 protein. Among some 400,000 distinct CDR3 sequences listed, over 20% were seen once. The sample in question was PBMCs from the stem cell graft donor, obtained from the stem cell graft. Source of these receptors: a human donor who donated a stem cell graft to a child with acute myeloid leukemia.

The rearrangement uses TRBV4-2 and TRBJ2-7; TRBD2 is a possible D gene (6 bases). Germline V lookup: CDR1 LGHNA, CDR2 YNFKEQ. The CDR3 is 17 amino acids. V was trimmed by 0 bases and J by 0 bases, leaving 15 bases between them. CDR3 coding DNA: TGTGCCAGCAGCCAAGAGTCCGGGACTTCGAGCTCCTACGAGCAGTACTTC. Its translation is CASSQESGTSSSYEQYF.

This sequence joins TRBV20-1 and TRBJ2-6, with unresolved D. Germline assignment: CDR1 DFQATT and CDR2 SNEGSKA (reference sequence). This CDR3 has 16 residues. The germline V and J ends were trimmed by 3 bases and 0 bases, with 12 bases remaining between them. The CDR3 sequence is CSARDTALSGANVLTF. CDR3 bases: TGCAGTGCTAGGGATACAGCCCTCTCTGGGGCCAACGTCCTGACTTTC.

This clonotype was counted between two and nine times. The rearrangement joins TRBV2 to TRBJ2-7; TRBD2 agrees at 8 bases. J gave up 3 bases and V 3 bases, and 4 bases lay outside the gene matches. The CDR3 consists of 14 residues. Germline CDR1 and CDR2: SNHLY and FYNNEI. The CDR3 sequence is CASSDTSGNYEQYF. The CDR3 bases are TGTGCCAGCAGTGACACTAGCGGAAACTACGAGCAGTACTTC.

The rearrangement joins TRBV24-1 to TRBJ2-5; D is perhaps TRBD1 (6 bases). Trimming took off 3 bases at V and 1 base at J, with 8 bases between the two ends. The germline V gene encodes CDR1 KGHDR and CDR2 SFDVKD. The CDR3 is 14 amino acids. CDR3 DNA sequence: TGTGCCACCAGTGATAGGGGGATCCAAGAGACCCAGTACTTC. Translating gives CATSDRGIQETQYF.

The chain has TRBV9 and TRBJ2-3, with 7 bases aligning to TRBD2. Trimming cost V 2 bases and J 2 bases; bases outside gene matches: 14. The CDR3 is 18 amino acids. Germline CDR1 and CDR2: SGDLS and YYNGEE. CDR3 sequence reads: CASSVNAQLAVSTDTQYF. CDR3 in DNA: TGTGCCAGCAGCGTTAATGCCCAGCTAGCGGTTTCCACAGATACGCAGTATTTT.

Many counts were recorded for this clonotype. The gene calls are TRBV29-1 and TRBJ2-1; 9 bases are a match to TRBD2. This CDR3 is 16 amino acids long. V shed 0 bases, J shed 10 bases, and the junction held 13 bases outside the gene matches. Germline V lookup: CDR1 SQVTM, CDR2 ANQGSEA. The CDR3 region is CSVEDRVGGRAREQFF. The DNA for the CDR3 is TGCAGCGTTGAAGATAGAGTTGGCGGGAGGGCCAGAGAGCAGTTCTTC.

The chain employs TRBV12-3 or TRBV12-4 and TRBJ1-1, with 10 nucleotides matching TRBD1. The CDR3 consists of 16 residues. J lost 3 bases, V lost 4 bases, and 8 bases had no gene match. This CDR3 is CASSSGQGSLDTEAFF. The CDR3 bases are TGTGCCAGCAGTTCGGGACAGGGGTCCCTAGACACTGAAGCTTTCTTT.

The sample holds many counts of this clonotype. The rearrangement uses TRBV27 and TRBJ1-3; no clear D. Germline CDR1 reads MNHEY; CDR2 reads SMNVEV (reference sequence). V lost 3 bases and J 0 bases, leaving 9 bases between the germline ends. This CDR3 contains 15 residues. The CDR3 spells CASSLGPYSGNTIYF. The CDR3 DNA reads as TGTGCCAGCAGTTTGGGCCCATACTCTGGAAACACCATATATTTT.

The chain has TRBV12-3 or TRBV12-4 and TRBJ2-1, with TRBD1 as a possible D gene (5 bases). V lost 3 bases to trimming and J lost 3 bases, with 12 bases between them. This CDR3 spans 15 amino acids. CDR3 sequence: CASSFGQGGYNEQFF. The CDR3 region has the DNA TGTGCCAGCAGTTTTGGCCAGGGCGGCTACAATGAGCAGTTCTTC.

The sample holds many counts of this clonotype. V and J are TRBV12-3 or TRBV12-4 and TRBJ2-7, with D hard to call. This CDR3 comprises 11 residues. Deletions cut 5 bases from V and 2 bases from J, with 4 bases between. CDR3 amino acids: CASSVTYEQYF. For the CDR3, the DNA is TGTGCCAGCAGTGTCACCTACGAGCAGTACTTC.

CDR3 sequence: CASSQPGLAGPTYNEQFF. CDR3 nucleotides: TGCGCCAGCAGCCAACCGGGACTAGCGGGACCTACCTACAATGAGCAGTTCTTC. V usage is TRBV4-1 and J usage is TRBJ2-1; 13 bases line up with TRBD2. Germline V gives CDR1 MGHRA, CDR2 YSYEKL. Losses at the gene ends were 2 bases for V and 2 bases for J; bases not matched to a gene: 6. The CDR3 loop spans 18 amino acids.

This clonotype was observed at least ten times. This chain connects TRBV20-1 to TRBJ2-1; D is uncertain. This CDR3 region has 10 residues. CDR1 and CDR2 (germline): DFQATT, SNEGSKA (reference sequence). The V end was cut by 4 bases, the J end by 8 bases, with 6 bases between. The CDR3 sequence: CSANLHEQFF. DNA of the CDR3: TGCAGTGCTAACCTCCATGAGCAGTTCTTC.

The chain uses TRBV10-3 and TRBJ2-1, with a possible D match to TRBD2 (6 bases). The CDR3 totals 15 residues. Per the germline V gene, CDR1 is ENHRY and CDR2 is SYGVKD. V was clipped by 7 bases and J by 1 base, with 14 bases between them. CDR3 bases: TGTGCCATCATGGGGGACTCCACATCCTACAATGAGCAGTTCTTC. Translating it yields CAIMGDSTSYNEQFF.

The chain links TRBV20-1 to TRBJ1-1, with D possibly TRBD1 on 5 matching bases. This CDR3 is 11 amino acids long. Between the trimmed V and J ends, which lost 1 base and 11 bases, there was a span of 11 bases. CDR1 DFQATT and CDR2 SNEGSKA come from the germline V gene (reference sequence). Here the CDR3 reads CSARVGASAFF. DNA of the CDR3: TGCAGTGCTAGAGTTGGGGCCTCGGCTTTCTTT.

The J gene is TRBJ2-1, the V gene TRBV12-3 or TRBV12-4; 7 bases align to TRBD2. CDR3 size: 15 residues. V dropped 0 bases and J dropped 3; count of bases not matched to a gene: 2. The CDR3 here is CASSLASGLYNEQFF. The CDR3 coding sequence is TGTGCCAGCAGTTTAGCTAGCGGGCTCTACAATGAGCAGTTCTTC.

The sample holds a few counts of this clonotype. This chain joins TRBV5-1 and TRBJ2-7; D unclear. This CDR3 has 13 residues. Germline V gene sequence: CDR1 SGHRS, CDR2 YFSETQ. V dropped 0 bases and J dropped 2 bases, with 6 bases sitting between them. CDR3 region: CASSLERAYEQYF. DNA for the CDR3: TGCGCCAGCAGCTTGGAAAGGGCCTACGAGCAGTACTTC.

In its sample, this clonotype was seen many times. The chain carries TRBV29-1 and TRBJ2-3; perhaps TRBD2 as D (5 bases). The germline V gene has CDR1 SQVTM and CDR2 ANQGSEA. The CDR3 is 13 residues long. Between the trimmed V and J ends, which lost 4 bases and 5 bases, there was a span of 13 bases. DNA of the CDR3: TGCAGCGTTGCAGTGGGAGTTGGAGATACGCAGTATTTT. It translates to CSVAVGVGDTQYF.

This clonotype was counted at least ten times. V usage is TRBV28 and J usage is TRBJ2-7; D is unclear. Germline V gene sequence: CDR1 MDHEN, CDR2 SYDVKM. The CDR3 spans 12 residues. Trimming took 5 bases from V and 3 from J, leaving 8 bases between them. CDR3 sequence reads: CASSEDHYEQYF. CDR3 bases: TGTGCCAGCAGTGAGGACCACTACGAGCAGTACTTC.

In this sample, this clonotype turned up many times. This rearrangement joins TRBV29-1 to TRBJ2-7, with D uncertain. Trimming removed 5 bases from V and 7 bases from J, with 18 bases in between. Germline V lookup: CDR1 SQVTM, CDR2 ANQGSEA. This CDR3 contains 13 residues. The chain's CDR3 is CSVSLTGSREQYF. The CDR3 DNA sequence: TGCAGCGTTTCTCTCACTGGCTCGAGGGAGCAGTACTTC.

The rearrangement joins TRBV24-1 to TRBJ1-5, with D possibly TRBD1 on 5 matching bases. The CDR3 sequence is 15 residues long. CDR1 KGHDR and CDR2 SFDVKD come from the germline V gene. Between the trimmed V and J ends, which lost 4 bases and 4 bases, there was a span of 13 bases. The CDR3 protein is CATSEAGMGNQPQHF. As DNA, the CDR3 is TGTGCCACCAGTGAGGCAGGGATGGGAAATCAGCCCCAGCATTTT.

This clonotype was observed once. This chain connects TRBV5-4 to TRBJ1-2; D remains unclear. Trimming left V 0 bases short and J 3 bases short, with 15 bases between. CDR1 is SGHNT and CDR2 is YYREEE in the germline V gene (reference sequence). The CDR3 extends over 16 amino acids. In DNA, the CDR3 is TGTGCCAGCAGCTTGGGAGTAGGGAGAATCGACTATGGCTACACCTTC. Encoded protein: CASSLGVGRIDYGYTF. Filled out from reference TRBV5-4 and TRBJ1-2, the complete variable domain reads ETGVTQSPTHLIKTRGQQVTLRCSSQSGHNTVSWYQQALGQGPQFIFQYYREEENGRGNFPPRFSGLQFPNYSSELNVNALELDDSALYLCASSLGVGRIDYGYTFGSGTRLTVV.

The chain is built from TRBV5-1 and TRBJ2-7; D gene unclear. Trimming removed 5 bases at V and 2 bases at J, with 17 bases between. CDR1 SGHRS and CDR2 YFSETQ come from the germline V gene. This CDR3 region has 15 residues. The DNA for the CDR3 is TGCGCCAGCAGTTTGTCGCCGGCAGTCACCTACGAGCAGTACTTC. It yields the protein CASSLSPAVTYEQYF.

This clonotype was detected only a few times. The chain couples TRBV29-1 to TRBJ2-5; TRBD2 matches at 9 bases. J gave up 0 bases and V 5 bases, and 16 bases lay outside the gene matches. The germline gives CDR1 SQVTM, CDR2 ANQGSEA. The CDR3 length is 18 residues. The CDR3 bases are TGCAGCGTTTTGGCTAGCGGGAAGATAATGGAAAACCAAGAGACCCAGTACTTC. Its protein product is CSVLASGKIMENQETQYF.

This clonotype has ten or more counts. The CDR3 DNA reads as TGCAGCGTTGAAAAGGGGGTATACGGCTACACCTTC. It codes for CSVEKGVYGYTF. The gene calls are TRBV29-1 and TRBJ1-2, with D tentatively TRBD1 (6 bases). Germline V gives CDR1 SQVTM, CDR2 ANQGSEA. V was clipped by 2 bases and J by 8 bases, with 12 bases between them. This CDR3 comprises 12 residues.